Listed below are T cell receptor beta chains from one sample, sequenced in a study of beta chain features in type 1 diabetes. Libraries were prepared by immunoSEQ multiplex PCR; TCRdb keeps only in-frame clonotypes and omits some of them. This sample has more than 550,000 clones, with around 15% found just once. The sequencing sample was made of naive CD4+ T cells from blood. The origin of the receptors is a man between 18 and 35 years old with type 1 diabetes. Both conserved end residues are part of each CDR3. The order of the fields is J gene, D gene, V gene, clone size, CDR3 protein, CDR3 DNA. A D gene is named only where the DNA matches it firmly. Size is stated for part of the rows, as once, few or many counts, or as a class when the clone is expanded.

J gene: TRBJ2-2
D gene: .
V gene: TRBV29-1
clone size: .
CDR3 protein: CSVEGVTEELFF
CDR3 DNA: TGCAGCGTTGAAGGGGTCACCGAGGAGCTGTTTTTT

J gene: TRBJ2-7
D gene: TRBD1
V gene: TRBV30
clone size: .
CDR3 protein: CAWSHAGTGSYEQYF
CDR3 DNA: TGTGCCTGGTCCCACGCGGGGACAGGGTCCTACGAGCAGTACTTC

J gene: TRBJ2-1
D gene: .
V gene: TRBV11-2
clone size: few
CDR3 protein: CASSSGIGNEQFF
CDR3 DNA: TGTGCCAGCAGCTCCGGTATTGGCAATGAGCAGTTCTTC

J gene: TRBJ2-2
D gene: TRBD2
V gene: TRBV30
clone size: few
CDR3 protein: CAWRYGLGEAGELFF
CDR3 DNA: TGTGCCTGGAGATACGGACTAGGCGAAGCCGGGGAGCTGTTTTTT

J gene: TRBJ2-3
D gene: .
V gene: TRBV9
clone size: .
CDR3 protein: CASSVSAGLGYTDTQYF
CDR3 DNA: TGTGCCAGCAGCGTATCTGCTGGCCTAGGGTACACAGATACGCAGTATTTT

J gene: TRBJ2-7
D gene: .
V gene: TRBV4-1
clone size: once
CDR3 protein: CASSQGVGFGYEQYF
CDR3 DNA: TGCGCCAGCAGCCAAGGGGTTGGTTTCGGATACGAGCAGTACTTC

J gene: TRBJ2-7
D gene: TRBD2
V gene: TRBV30
clone size: .
CDR3 protein: CAWSLFPRTSGYEQYF
CDR3 DNA: TGTGCCTGGAGCCTATTTCCCCGGACTAGCGGCTACGAGCAGTACTTC

J gene: TRBJ2-3
D gene: TRBD2
V gene: TRBV5-4
clone size: .
CDR3 protein: CASTKTSGEDTQYF
CDR3 DNA: TGTGCCAGCACCAAGACTAGCGGGGAGGATACGCAGTATTTT

J gene: TRBJ2-1
D gene: TRBD2
V gene: TRBV14
clone size: .
CDR3 protein: CASRREDSSGGKNEQFF
CDR3 DNA: TGTGCCAGCAGACGCGAAGATTCTAGCGGGGGGAAAAATGAGCAGTTCTTC

J gene: TRBJ2-1
D gene: TRBD1
V gene: TRBV27
clone size: .
CDR3 protein: CASSSGQGQYNEQFF
CDR3 DNA: TGTGCCAGCAGTTCAGGACAGGGGCAATACAATGAGCAGTTCTTC

J gene: TRBJ2-1
D gene: .
V gene: TRBV4-2
clone size: .
CDR3 protein: CASSQETDRQFF
CDR3 DNA: TGTGCCAGCAGCCAAGAAACGGACCGGCAGTTCTTC

J gene: TRBJ1-3
D gene: .
V gene: TRBV30
clone size: few
CDR3 protein: CAWKDGYGNTIYF
CDR3 DNA: TGTGCCTGGAAAGATGGGTACGGAAACACCATATATTTT

J gene: TRBJ2-7
D gene: TRBD2
V gene: TRBV5-1
clone size: .
CDR3 protein: CASSLVLASGSYEQYF
CDR3 DNA: TGCGCCAGCAGCTTGGTTTTAGCTAGCGGGAGCTACGAGCAGTACTTC

J gene: TRBJ2-7
D gene: .
V gene: TRBV6-5
clone size: .
CDR3 protein: CASSYFTGRASYEQYF
CDR3 DNA: TGTGCCAGCAGTTACTTTACCGGCAGAGCCTCCTACGAGCAGTACTTC

J gene: TRBJ2-5
D gene: .
V gene: TRBV5-5
clone size: .
CDR3 protein: CASSFQGRETQYF
CDR3 DNA: TGTGCCAGCAGCTTTCAAGGGCGAGAGACCCAGTACTTC

J gene: TRBJ2-1
D gene: TRBD2
V gene: TRBV19
clone size: .
CDR3 protein: CASSIASGGHNEQFF
CDR3 DNA: TGTGCCAGTAGTATAGCTAGCGGGGGCCACAATGAGCAGTTCTTC

J gene: TRBJ2-2
D gene: TRBD1
V gene: TRBV7-3
clone size: .
CDR3 protein: CASSPRQGLNTGELFF
CDR3 DNA: TGTGCCAGCAGCCCGAGACAGGGGCTGAACACCGGGGAGCTGTTTTTT

J gene: TRBJ2-5
D gene: TRBD1
V gene: TRBV28
clone size: few
CDR3 protein: CASSPYGTGKEETQYF
CDR3 DNA: TGTGCCAGCAGCCCATATGGGACAGGGAAGGAAGAGACCCAGTACTTC

J gene: TRBJ2-1
D gene: TRBD2
V gene: TRBV28
clone size: .
CDR3 protein: CASSHSGRSNEQFF
CDR3 DNA: TGTGCCAGCAGTCATAGCGGGAGGAGTAATGAGCAGTTCTTC

J gene: TRBJ1-2
D gene: TRBD1
V gene: TRBV28
clone size: .
CDR3 protein: CASSPGTANYGYTF
CDR3 DNA: TGTGCCAGCAGTCCCGGGACAGCTAACTATGGCTACACCTTC

J gene: TRBJ1-4
D gene: TRBD1
V gene: TRBV27
clone size: .
CDR3 protein: CASSPSDRVYEKLFF
CDR3 DNA: TGTGCCAGCAGTCCATCGGACAGGGTGTATGAAAAACTGTTTTTT

J gene: TRBJ1-2
D gene: TRBD1
V gene: TRBV7-2
clone size: .
CDR3 protein: CASSSRTGGADGYTF
CDR3 DNA: TGTGCCAGCAGCTCAAGGACAGGGGGCGCCGATGGCTACACCTTC

J gene: TRBJ1-5
D gene: .
V gene: TRBV18
clone size: .
CDR3 protein: CASSPTGTRGNQPQHF
CDR3 DNA: TGTGCCAGCTCACCTACCGGGACTAGGGGCAATCAGCCCCAGCATTTT

J gene: TRBJ1-2
D gene: .
V gene: TRBV7-2
clone size: .
CDR3 protein: CASSPGRSPGYGYTF
CDR3 DNA: TGTGCCAGCAGCCCAGGCCGGAGTCCTGGCTATGGCTACACCTTC

J gene: TRBJ2-5
D gene: .
V gene: TRBV29-1
clone size: few
CDR3 protein: CSVESEGLAEYF
CDR3 DNA: TGCAGCGTTGAATCGGAGGGCCTCGCCGAGTACTTC

J gene: TRBJ2-4
D gene: .
V gene: TRBV21-1
clone size: .
CDR3 protein: CASSREAPGIQYF
CDR3 DNA: TGTGCCAGCAGCAGAGAAGCGCCTGGCATTCAGTACTTC

J gene: TRBJ1-2
D gene: .
V gene: TRBV6-1
clone size: .
CDR3 protein: CASSESSGLGGYTF
CDR3 DNA: TGTGCCAGCAGTGAATCCTCGGGGCTTGGAGGCTACACCTTC

J gene: TRBJ1-1
D gene: .
V gene: TRBV18
clone size: .
CDR3 protein: CASSRDILNTEAFF
CDR3 DNA: TGTGCCAGCTCACGGGACATATTGAACACTGAAGCTTTCTTT

J gene: TRBJ1-5
D gene: .
V gene: TRBV18
clone size: few
CDR3 protein: CASSPGVNNQPQHF
CDR3 DNA: TGTGCCAGCTCACCAGGGGTGAACAATCAGCCCCAGCATTTT

J gene: TRBJ1-5
D gene: TRBD1
V gene: TRBV7-2
clone size: few
CDR3 protein: CASSQAGGSGNQPQHF
CDR3 DNA: TGTGCCAGCAGCCAAGCAGGGGGTTCTGGCAATCAGCCCCAGCATTTT

J gene: TRBJ1-2
D gene: TRBD1
V gene: TRBV7-9
clone size: .
CDR3 protein: CASSLLDRVHGYTF
CDR3 DNA: TGTGCCAGCAGCTTACTCGACAGGGTCCATGGCTACACCTTC